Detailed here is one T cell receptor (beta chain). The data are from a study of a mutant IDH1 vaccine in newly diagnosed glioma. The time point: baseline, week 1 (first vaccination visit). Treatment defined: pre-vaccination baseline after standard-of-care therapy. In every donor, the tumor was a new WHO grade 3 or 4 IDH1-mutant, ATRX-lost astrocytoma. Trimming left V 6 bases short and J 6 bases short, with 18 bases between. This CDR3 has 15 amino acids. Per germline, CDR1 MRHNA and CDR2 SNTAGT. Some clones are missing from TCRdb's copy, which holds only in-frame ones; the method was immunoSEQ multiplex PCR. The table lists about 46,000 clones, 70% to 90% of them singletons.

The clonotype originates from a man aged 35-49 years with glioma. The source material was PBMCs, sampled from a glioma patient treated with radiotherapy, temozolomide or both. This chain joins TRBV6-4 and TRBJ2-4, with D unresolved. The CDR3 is CASSPGHFFGNIQYF. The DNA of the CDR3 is TGTGCCAGCAGCCCCGGGCACTTTTTTGGAAACATTCAGTACTTC.